The 10 T cell receptor beta chains below were found in one sample sequenced in a study of T-cell memory formation after mild COVID-19. MiXCR, run by TCRdb on the 5' RACE reads, gives a single entry per CDR3 protein. The table includes about 350,000 distinct CDR3 sequences, approximately 14% detected once. The sample comprised PBMCs or a T cell subset sorted from them (not recorded which). The origin of the receptors is a young man who had mild COVID-19 (a few samples of this study predate the infection). Cell type and time point are not known.

This chain connects TRBV12-3 or TRBV12-4 to TRBJ2-7; possibly TRBD1 or TRBD2 for D (5 bases each). This CDR3 has 15 amino acids. Trimming removed 0 bases at V and 4 bases at J, with 13 bases between. The CDR3 here is CASSLAGDLRYEQYV. CDR3 DNA sequence: TGTGCCAGCAGTTTAGCAGGGGACCTCCGATACGAGCAGTACGTC.

Many counts were recorded for this clonotype. The chain combines TRBV20-1 with TRBJ2-3; D may match TRBD1 or TRBD2 (5 bases each). The V end was cut by 3 bases, the J end by 7 bases, with 11 bases between. The CDR3 totals 12 residues. Germline CDR1 DFQATT, CDR2 SNEGSKA (reference sequence). CDR3 coding DNA: TGCAGTGCTAGTGGGGACGGGCATACGCAGTATTTT. The encoded protein is CSASGDGHTQYF.

The chain carries TRBV4-2 and TRBJ2-3; D is possibly TRBD1 or TRBD2 (6 bases each). V was cut by 0 bases and J by 4 bases, with 11 bases left in between. The length of the CDR3 is 15 residues. The germline V gene encodes CDR1 LGHNA and CDR2 YNFKEQ. CDR3 protein: CASSQDEGGSDTQYF. DNA for the CDR3: TGTGCCAGCAGCCAAGACGAGGGGGGATCAGATACGCAGTATTTT.

The V gene is TRBV20-1, the J gene TRBJ1-5; D is undetermined. CDR1 DFQATT and CDR2 SNEGSKA come from the germline V gene (reference sequence). With 4 bases removed from V and 1 base from J, the gap between germline ends came to 14 bases. This CDR3 comprises 15 residues. CDR3 nucleotide sequence: TGCAGTGCTATTCCTCAAGGGAAGAGCAATCAGCCCCAGCATTTT. This sequence encodes CSAIPQGKSNQPQHF.

This clonotype was counted only a few times. V usage is TRBV7-8 and J usage is TRBJ1-4; tentatively, D is TRBD1 (5 bases). Per the germline V gene, CDR1 is SGHVS and CDR2 is FQNEAQ. The CDR3 loop spans 16 amino acids. V was trimmed by 2 bases and J by 8 bases, leaving 18 bases between them. The CDR3, as DNA: TGTGCCAGCAGCTTAAGGCTTGACAGCCCCTGGGAAAAACTGTTTTTT. It encodes CASSLRLDSPWEKLFF.

The chain recombines TRBV13 with TRBJ1-1; 10 bases are a match to TRBD1. This CDR3 comprises 17 residues. V lost 5 bases and J lost 6; bases outside the gene matches: 15. The germline V gene encodes CDR1 PRHDT and CDR2 FYEKMQ (reference sequence). CDR3 DNA sequence: TGTGCCAGCAGCCTAGACCCGGGACAGGGGAGAGAATCTGAAGCTTTCTTT. This encodes CASSLDPGQGRESEAFF.

This clonotype came up a few times. DNA of the CDR3: TGTGCCAGCAGCTTAGTAGTGGCAGGGGGCCTTTCGGAAGAGCAGTACTTC. The encoded protein is CASSLVVAGGLSEEQYF. The rearrangement uses TRBV7-9 and TRBJ2-7, with 8 bases that match TRBD1. Germline V gives CDR1 SEHNR, CDR2 FQNEAQ (reference sequence). The V and J ends lost 1 base and 7 bases, in that order; junction bases with no gene match: 15. The CDR3 has 17 amino acids.

V gene TRBV4-3 combines with J gene TRBJ2-2; 7 nucleotides agree with TRBD1. Germline assignment: CDR1 LGHNA and CDR2 YSLEER. Germline trimming cut 3 bases from V and 2 bases from J; bases unmatched to any gene: 6. The CDR3 covers 16 residues. The CDR3 region is CASSQDHRGNTGELFF. In nucleotides, the CDR3 is TGCGCCAGCAGCCAGGATCACAGGGGTAACACCGGGGAGCTGTTTTTT.

A few counts support this clonotype. The CDR3 loop is CASSYFGGGLADTQYF. The CDR3 DNA follows: TGTGCCAGCAGTTACTTTGGGGGGGGCTTGGCAGATACGCAGTATTTT. The chain links TRBV6-2 or TRBV6-3 to TRBJ2-3; D might be TRBD2 (7 bases). The V and J ends lost 1 base and 4 bases respectively, with 15 bases between them. Per germline, CDR1 MNHEY and CDR2 SVGEGT. The CDR3 is 16 amino acids.

This clonotype was observed a handful of times. The chain has TRBV4-2 and TRBJ2-5; 9 nucleotides line up with TRBD1. Germline assignment: CDR1 LGHNA and CDR2 YNFKEQ. The CDR3 has 17 amino acids. The V and J ends lost 1 base and 5 bases, in that order; junction bases with no gene match: 11. CDR3 sequence (DNA): TGTGCCAGCAGCCAAGCCTTCGGACAGGGGACGGGGGAGACCCAGTACTTC. It is translated as CASSQAFGQGTGETQYF.